These T cell receptor beta chains were read from a single sample in a study of T cell responses to AZD1222 COVID-19 vaccine. Generated by immunoSEQ multiplex PCR, the TCRdb table keeps only in-frame clones and is missing some. Of roughly 140,000 clones in the sample, more than 90% were seen once. The sample was peripheral blood, taken 28 days after the second AZD1222 dose. All receptors come from an adult who received the AZD1222 COVID-19 vaccine. CDR3s include the opening cysteine and the closing phenylalanine or tryptophan. The order of the fields is clone size, J gene, D gene, V gene, CDR3 protein, CDR3 DNA. The D gene is left open where the match is weak. Clone size is shown for a subset of rows, as once, few, many or a class of expanded clone.

size: NA; J: TRBJ1-1; D: NA; V: TRBV28; CDR3: CASSLTENTEAFF; DNA: TGTGCCAGCAGTTTGACAGAGAACACTGAAGCTTTCTTT
size: NA; J: TRBJ1-5; D: TRBD1; V: TRBV24-1; CDR3: CATSRTGGDQPQHF; DNA: TGTGCCACCAGCCGGACAGGGGGCGATCAGCCCCAGCATTTT
size: NA; J: TRBJ1-2; D: TRBD1; V: TRBV11-2; CDR3: CASSSYRGQGAGYGYTF; DNA: TGTGCCAGCAGCTCCTACCGTGGACAGGGGGCGGGCTATGGCTACACCTTC
size: NA; J: TRBJ2-7; D: NA; V: TRBV4-1; CDR3: CASSQVPDNPYEQYF; DNA: TGCGCCAGCAGCCAAGTTCCGGACAATCCCTACGAGCAGTACTTC
size: NA; J: TRBJ2-2; D: TRBD2; V: TRBV30; CDR3: CARRTSGNTDTGELFF; DNA: TGTGCCCGTCGGACTAGCGGGAACACGGACACCGGGGAGCTGTTTTTT
size: few; J: TRBJ2-2; D: NA; V: TRBV7-2; CDR3: CASSLDTGGAGELFF; DNA: TGTGCCAGCAGCTTAGATACAGGAGGGGCCGGGGAGCTGTTTTTT
size: NA; J: TRBJ1-5; D: NA; V: TRBV14; CDR3: CASSQSSSRGRLFSNQPQHF; DNA: TGTGCCAGCAGCCAATCTAGTAGCCGGGGTCGGCTCTTTAGCAATCAGCCCCAGCATTTT
size: NA; J: TRBJ2-3; D: TRBD2; V: TRBV11-3; CDR3: CASSLGLGLAAPVDTQYF; DNA: TGTGCCAGCAGCTTAGGCTTAGGACTAGCGGCGCCTGTAGATACGCAGTATTTT
size: once; J: TRBJ2-3; D: NA; V: TRBV28; CDR3: CASSPLTGDTDTQYF; DNA: TGTGCCAGCAGTCCATTGACCGGAGACACAGATACGCAGTATTTT
size: NA; J: TRBJ2-3; D: TRBD2; V: TRBV9; CDR3: CASSVLPGTSASTDTQYF; DNA: TGTGCCAGCAGCGTATTACCTGGGACTAGCGCCAGCACAGATACGCAGTATTTT
size: NA; J: TRBJ2-5; D: TRBD2; V: TRBV5-1; CDR3: CASKGGPGETQYF; DNA: TGCGCCAGCAAGGGAGGGCCCGGAGAGACCCAGTACTTC
size: NA; J: TRBJ2-3; D: NA; V: TRBV6-5; CDR3: CASSHTGVDTQYF; DNA: TGTGCCAGCAGTCATACGGGTGTGGATACGCAGTATTTT
size: NA; J: TRBJ2-2; D: TRBD2; V: TRBV29-1; CDR3: CSVRLATHTGELFF; DNA: TGCAGCGTCCGACTAGCGACCCACACCGGGGAGCTGTTTTTT
size: NA; J: TRBJ2-1; D: NA; V: TRBV28; CDR3: CASNAYNEQFF; DNA: TGTGCCTCTAACGCCTACAATGAGCAGTTCTTC